This record looks at one T cell receptor (beta chain) sequence and its context. Its antigen is not identified. TCR beta cDNA libraries included unique molecular identifiers. Input populations of roughly 0.85 to 11 million T cells gave rise to some 500,000 cDNA molecules. TCRdb re-called the PCR reads with MiXCR, one entry per CDR3 protein. The table has more than 450,000 distinct CDR3 sequences, approximately 34% seen once. This sample is drawn from a study of post-analysis software for immune sequencing data. Study information: Included among the disease courses, which were recorded for the cohort, were relapsing-remitting, secondary progressive and progressive-relapsing multiple sclerosis.

Study-wide points: Controls significantly exceeded multiple sclerosis patients in normalized Chao1 diversity.

The sample was blood. The origin of this receptor is a girl aged 2 to 17 with multiple sclerosis.

The CDR3 DNA reads as TGCAGCGTCGACAGGGTCGGCGGGGAAAAACTGTTTTTT. This sequence encodes CSVDRVGGEKLFF. The chain employs TRBV29-1 and TRBJ1-4, with 7 bases identical to TRBD1. CDR3 size: 13 residues. V shed 6 bases, J shed 8 bases, and the junction held 9 bases outside the gene matches. The V gene's germline CDR1 is SQVTM and CDR2 ANQGSEA.